Listed here are 17 T cell receptor beta chains from one sample, sequenced in a study of blood T cell repertoires in COVID-19. Method: immunoSEQ multiplex PCR; TCRdb's copy keeps in-frame clones and lacks some. The repertoire holds about 250,000 clones, around 88% seen once, with approximately 5.4% in the top ten. Input material: peripheral blood. The source is a man older than 75 with acute or convalescent COVID-19.

The rearrangement joins TRBV3-1 (or the pseudogene TRBV3-2) to TRBJ1-5; no clear D. Germline CDR1 LGHDT, CDR2 YNNKEL (reference sequence). The V end was cut by 1 base, the J end by 7 bases, with 11 bases between. The CDR3 runs to 14 residues. CDR3 coding DNA: TGTGCCAGCAGCCAAGGCGGCTCTGACCAGCCCCAGCATTTT. It codes for CASSQGGSDQPQHF.

This clone occurred many times. The chain employs TRBV3-1 (or the pseudogene TRBV3-2) and TRBJ2-5, with a tentative D call TRBD2 (5 bases). The V gene lost 4 bases and the J gene lost 5 bases, with 11 bases spanning the gap. The CDR3 has 13 residues. Germline loops: CDR1 LGHDT, CDR2 YNNKEL (reference sequence). This CDR3 reads CASSRRRRETQYF. CDR3 bases: TGTGCCAGCAGCCGAAGACGGAGGGAGACCCAGTACTTC.

This clone occurred a few times. The gene calls are TRBV2 and TRBJ2-5; TRBD1 is a possible D gene (6 bases). The V gene lost 7 bases and the J gene lost 5 bases, with 17 bases spanning the gap. The CDR3 has 14 residues. The V gene's germline CDR1 is SNHLY and CDR2 FYNNEI. The DNA for the CDR3 is TGTGCCAGCAAACCGAACAGGGATTCGGAGACCCAGTACTTC. Translating gives CASKPNRDSETQYF.

The rearrangement joins TRBV20-1 to TRBJ1-2, with D tentatively TRBD1 (5 bases). V was clipped by 3 bases and J by 4 bases, with 15 bases between them. This CDR3 spans 14 amino acids. Germline lookup yields CDR1 DFQATT and CDR2 SNEGSKA (reference sequence). CDR3 loop: CSASDGAGRYGYTF. The CDR3 DNA reads TGCAGTGCTAGTGATGGGGCAGGGCGCTATGGCTACACCTTC.

The table lists this clone with a few counts. The CDR3 loop reads CASSHGGTNNSPLHF. CDR3 coding DNA: TGTGCCAGCAGCCATGGCGGGACTAATAATTCACCCCTCCACTTT. V gene TRBV3-1 (or the pseudogene TRBV3-2) combines with J gene TRBJ1-6; tentatively, D is TRBD1 (5 bases). Trimming left V 3 bases short and J 5 bases short, with 11 bases between. The CDR3 has 15 residues. Looked up from germline, CDR1 is LGHDT and CDR2 is YNNKEL (reference sequence).

The chain is built from TRBV6-2 or TRBV6-3 and TRBJ2-5, with D possibly being TRBD2 (5 bases). Germline CDR1 is MNHEY and CDR2 is SVGEGT. CDR3 size: 16 residues. The V end lost 7 bases, the J end lost 2 bases, and 20 bases lay between the germline ends. CDR3 amino acids: CASTPGWRIWQETQYF. CDR3 coding DNA: TGTGCCAGCACCCCCGGTTGGAGGATTTGGCAAGAGACCCAGTACTTC.

This chain uses TRBV19 with TRBJ1-1; D is unresolved. Germline V gene lookup returns CDR1 LNHDA and CDR2 SQIVND (reference sequence). CDR3 length: 14 residues. V lost 5 bases and J lost 2, with 12 bases in between. The chain's CDR3 is CASSDPGKNTEAFF. The CDR3 coding sequence is TGTGCCAGTAGTGACCCAGGCAAAAACACTGAAGCTTTCTTT.

The gene calls are TRBV4-1 and TRBJ2-3; 12 bases agree with TRBD2. J lost 5 bases, V lost 5 bases, and 11 bases had no gene match. Germline lookup yields CDR1 MGHRA and CDR2 YSYEKL. The CDR3 spans 17 residues. The CDR3 DNA is TGCGCCAGCAGCAGACTAGCGGGGGCTGAAGAGAGAGATACGCAGTATTTT. Protein sequence: CASSRLAGAEERDTQYF.

This chain joins TRBV10-3 and TRBJ1-4; D remains ambiguous. The ends were cut back, 6 bases at V and 7 bases at J, with 6 bases in the middle. This CDR3 is built from 11 residues. The V gene's germline CDR1 is ENHRY and CDR2 SYGVKD. Here the CDR3 DNA reads TGTGCCATCAGCGGAGGTGAAAAACTGTTTTTT. This encodes CAISGGEKLFF.

The genes are TRBV7-2 and TRBJ2-7; perhaps TRBD1 as D (6 bases). Trimming took off 4 bases at V and 4 bases at J, with 11 bases between the two ends. This CDR3 has 13 amino acids. Germline CDR1 is SGHTA and CDR2 is FQGNSA. The CDR3: CASSWGTGYEQYF. For the CDR3, the DNA is TGTGCCAGCAGCTGGGGAACAGGGTACGAGCAGTACTTC.

V gene TRBV2 combines with J gene TRBJ1-2; D possibly corresponds to TRBD1 (5 bases). Trimming removed 7 bases at V and 7 bases at J, with 25 bases between. The CDR3 runs to 16 residues. The germline V gene encodes CDR1 SNHLY and CDR2 FYNNEI. The CDR3 loop reads CASTAPTLKGKGGYTF. CDR3 coding DNA: TGTGCCAGCACGGCACCTACGTTGAAGGGGAAAGGTGGCTACACCTTC.

The chain combines TRBV27 with TRBJ1-1, with 9 positions matching TRBD1. The CDR3 contains 16 residues. Germline lookup yields CDR1 MNHEY and CDR2 SMNVEV (reference sequence). Unmatched junction bases numbered 8, after V lost 5 bases and J lost 1 base. The CDR3 nucleotides read TGTGCCAGCAGTAACTTAGACAGGGGGGCGAACACTGAAGCTTTCTTT. It translates to CASSNLDRGANTEAFF.

This sequence joins TRBV29-1 and TRBJ1-1, with 7 bases that match TRBD1. Looked up from germline, CDR1 is SQVTM and CDR2 is ANQGSEA. Germline trimming cut 6 bases from V and 5 bases from J; bases unmatched to any gene: 9. The CDR3 is 13 residues long. CDR3 sequence reads: CSVTDRLRTEAFF. The CDR3 nucleotides read TGCAGCGTAACGGACAGGTTGAGGACTGAAGCTTTCTTT.

V gene TRBV3-1 (or the pseudogene TRBV3-2) combines with J gene TRBJ1-2; a possible D gene is TRBD1 (6 bases). From germline, CDR1 is LGHDT and CDR2 YNNKEL (reference sequence). The CDR3 covers 14 residues. The ends were cut back, 5 bases at V and 4 bases at J, with 14 bases in the middle. The CDR3 sequence: CASSYREIGYGYTF. The CDR3 nucleotides read TGTGCCAGCAGCTACAGGGAGATAGGCTATGGCTACACCTTC.

The chain carries TRBV6-1 and TRBJ2-6; TRBD2 is a possible D gene (5 bases). V was shortened by 1 base and J by 3 bases, with 10 bases between the two germline ends. The germline CDR1 and CDR2 sequences are MNHNS and SASEGT. The CDR3 sequence is 16 residues long. The CDR3 DNA reads as TGTGCCAGCAGTGAAGGATCGGGGAGTGGGGCCAACGTCCTGACTTTC. Residues: CASSEGSGSGANVLTF.

This chain uses TRBV7-9 with TRBJ1-2; 7 bases are a match to TRBD1. J lost 5 bases, V lost 0 bases, and 6 bases had no gene match. The V gene's germline CDR1 is SEHNR and CDR2 FQNEAQ (reference sequence). The CDR3 is 15 amino acids. CDR3 DNA sequence: TGTGCCAGCAGCTTAGCTGTAGACAGGGCGTATGGCTACACCTTC. It encodes CASSLAVDRAYGYTF.

This chain uses TRBV7-8 with TRBJ2-3; D is undetermined. The CDR3 is made up of 16 amino acids. Germline V CDR1 and CDR2: SGHVS, FQNEAQ. V lost 2 bases to trimming and J lost 7 bases, with 19 bases between them. The CDR3 here is CASSLSAVSGYNTQYF. DNA of the CDR3: TGTGCCAGCAGCTTATCTGCGGTCAGTGGGTATAATACGCAGTATTTT.